The next 23 T cell receptor beta chains were all read from a single sample in a study of T cell clonality in common variable immunodeficiency. Assay used: immunoSEQ multiplex PCR; TCRdb lists only in-frame clones, some missing. This sample carries 42,000 or so clones, none of them present only once. What was sequenced was peripheral blood mononuclear cells. These receptors came from a person between 18 and 69 years old in good health.

The table lists this clone with many counts. The CDR3 end lies 3 residues beyond the end of the read and is filled in from the germline J gene. The V and J genes are TRBV27 and TRBJ1-1, with D tentatively TRBD1 (6 bases). V dropped 8 bases and J dropped 1 base, with 11 bases sitting between them. Germline lookup yields CDR1 MNHEY and CDR2 SMNVEV (reference sequence). The CDR3 is 13 amino acids. The CDR3 region is CASAYRENTEAFF. The CDR3 DNA, read in part, is TGTGCCAGCGCTTACAGGGAGAACACTGAA.

This clone came up many times. The read falls 3 residues short of the CDR3 end, and the missing part is taken from the germline J gene. The rearrangement links TRBV20-1 to TRBJ2-1; D is unresolved. The CDR3 totals 11 residues. CDR1 is DFQATT, CDR2 SNEGSKA, per germline (reference sequence). V lost 2 bases, J lost 7 bases, and 6 bases lay in between. The CDR3 is CSARPRNEQFF. Incomplete CDR3 DNA: TGCAGTGCTAGACCTCGTAATGAG.

This clone was seen many times. The CDR3 end falls 3 residues outside the read, so it is completed with the germline J gene. This chain uses TRBV7-2 with TRBJ2-5, with 9 bases that match TRBD2. Germline loops: CDR1 SGHTA, CDR2 FQGNSA. The junction had 5 bases not matched to a gene; V was cut back by 0 bases and J by 3 bases. This CDR3 region has 16 residues. This CDR3 reads CASSLAGRGGEETQYF. Incomplete CDR3 DNA: TGTGCCAGCAGCTTAGCCGGGCGGGGGGGCGAAGAGACC.

There are a few counts of this clone. The read falls 3 residues short of the CDR3 end, and the missing part is taken from the germline J gene. J is TRBJ2-7 and V is TRBV5-4; D is ambiguous. The CDR3 spans 15 residues. CDR1 and CDR2 from the germline V gene are SGHNT and YYREEE (reference sequence). V lost 0 bases and J 0 bases, leaving 10 bases between the germline ends. CDR3 residues: CASSLGAQSSYEQYF. The covered CDR3 bases are TGTGCCAGCAGCTTGGGGGCACAGAGCTCCTACGAG. Drawing the rest from reference TRBV5-4 and TRBJ2-7, the complete variable domain is ETGVTQSPTHLIKTRGQQVTLRCSSQSGHNTVSWYQQALGQGPQFIFQYYREEENGRGNFPPRFSGLQFPNYSSELNVNALELDDSALYLCASSLGAQSSYEQYFGPGTRLTVT.

This clone came up many times. The observed sequence ends 3 residues before the CDR3 terminus, with the missing tail filled in from the germline J gene. The chain combines TRBV4-2 with TRBJ2-2, with D possibly being TRBD2 (5 bases). The CDR3 consists of 16 residues. Trimming left V 2 bases short and J 3 bases short, with 13 bases between. The germline gives CDR1 LGHNA, CDR2 YNFKEQ. The CDR3 spells CASSQTGKEDTGELFF. The CDR3 bases that were read are TGTGCCAGCAGCCAAACGGGGAAAGAGGACACCGGGGAG.

This clone was seen ten or more times. The read terminates 3 residues ahead of where the CDR3 ends, so the germline J gene completes it. The chain employs TRBV7-2 and TRBJ2-7; 7 nucleotides match TRBD1. Losses at the gene ends were 2 bases for V and 3 bases for J; bases not matched to a gene: 4. CDR1 SGHTA and CDR2 FQGNSA come from the germline V gene. The CDR3 sequence is 14 residues long. The covered CDR3 bases are TGTGCCAGCAGCTTAATGGGACAGTTCTACGAG. It codes for CASSLMGQFYE. The full CDR3 is CASSLMGQFYEQYF.

This clone was found a few times. The CDR3 end lies 3 residues beyond the end of the read and is filled in from the germline J gene. The chain recombines TRBV7-6 with TRBJ2-1; TRBD1 agrees at 11 bases. The J segment lost 7 bases and the V segment lost 0 bases, leaving 8 bases of the junction unmatched. The CDR3 loop spans 17 amino acids. Germline V gene lookup returns CDR1 SGHVS and CDR2 FNYEAQ. CDR3 DNA, as far as it was read: TGTGCCAGCAGCTTAGCCGGCGGACAGGGGGCAGGAAATGAG. Its translation: CASSLAGGQGAGNE. The whole CDR3 region reads CASSLAGGQGAGNEQFF.

The sample holds a few counts of this clone. The CDR3 end falls 3 residues outside the read, so it is completed with the germline J gene. The V gene is TRBV30, the J gene TRBJ2-4; 8 nucleotides align to TRBD1. CDR1 GTSNPN and CDR2 SVGIG come from the germline V gene (reference sequence). The CDR3 has 16 residues. The CDR3 reads CAWSSNRDRFVYGQYF. CDR3 bases read: TGTGCCTGGAGTTCAAACCGGGACAGGTTTGTCTATGGT.

This clone was counted many times. The CDR3 is cut off 3 residues early in the read; its end comes from the germline J gene. V is TRBV7-3 and J is TRBJ1-2; TRBD1 agrees at 10 bases. The trim removed 0 bases at V and 6 bases at J, leaving 4 bases unmatched. Germline lookup yields CDR1 SGHTA and CDR2 FQGTGA. The CDR3 sequence is 15 residues long. The CDR3 sequence is CASSLTATGGDGYTF. Partial CDR3 DNA: TGTGCCAGCAGCTTAACCGCGACAGGGGGCGATGGC.

This clone has ten or more counts. The CDR3 end lies 3 residues beyond the end of the read and is filled in from the germline J gene. The chain is built from TRBV10-3 and TRBJ1-4, with D maybe TRBD1 (6 bases). From germline, CDR1 is ENHRY and CDR2 SYGVKD. This CDR3 spans 15 amino acids. Trimming pared 3 bases from V and 7 bases from J, leaving 15 bases between. The part of the CDR3 DNA that was read is TGTGCCATCAGTGACGGCGGGGGGGCGGGTGAAAAA. Protein: CAISDGGGAGEK. The full CDR3 protein reads CAISDGGGAGEKLFF.

This clone has at least ten counts. The sequence runs out 3 residues before the end of the CDR3; the remainder is reconstructed from the germline J gene. V usage is TRBV30 and J usage is TRBJ2-5; D gene ambiguous. CDR3 length equals 13 residues. Per the germline V gene, CDR1 is GTSNPN and CDR2 is SVGIG (reference sequence). The germline V and J ends were trimmed by 4 bases and 2 bases, with 11 bases remaining between them. CDR3 in amino acids: CAWIGTAQETQYF. The sequenced part of the CDR3 DNA is TGTGCCTGGATAGGAACAGCTCAAGAGACC.

This clone showed up many times. The read comes to an end 3 residues before the CDR3 does, leaving the germline J gene to fill in the end. The rearrangement joins TRBV18 to TRBJ2-1; D ambiguous. From germline, CDR1 is KGHSH and CDR2 LQKENI. V dropped 3 bases and J dropped 7 bases, with 10 bases sitting between them. This CDR3 has 13 amino acids. Incomplete CDR3 DNA: TGTGCCAGCTCACCGTCCATAGAGAATGAG. Encoded protein: CASSPSIENE. In full, the CDR3 reads CASSPSIENEQFF.

The sample holds many counts of this clone. The CDR3 extends 3 residues past the end of the read, so its final part is completed from the germline J gene. This sequence joins TRBV20-1 and TRBJ1-1; D call uncertain. Germline assignment: CDR1 DFQATT and CDR2 SNEGSKA (reference sequence). V gave up 0 bases and J gave up 4 bases, with 12 bases separating them. There are 14 residues in the CDR3. This CDR3 is CSARDSTSATEAFF. The CDR3 DNA, read in part, is TGCAGTGCTAGAGACTCGACATCGGCCACTGAA.

This clone was recorded many times. The CDR3 end is not reached by the read, which stops 3 residues before it; the germline J gene fills it in. The chain recombines TRBV7-9 with TRBJ1-1, with D tentatively TRBD1 (6 bases). This CDR3 spans 13 amino acids. Trimming pared 5 bases from V and 7 bases from J, leaving 14 bases between. Germline assignment: CDR1 SEHNR and CDR2 FQNEAQ (reference sequence). The covered CDR3 bases are TGTGCCAGCAGCCCTACAGGGTATCGTGAA. Encoded protein: CASSPTGYRE. The full CDR3 protein is CASSPTGYREAFF.

This clone appeared a few times. The read stops 3 residues short of the end of the CDR3; the missing end is completed from the germline J gene. The J gene is TRBJ2-1, the V gene TRBV6-1; D gene ambiguous. V lost 4 bases to trimming and J lost 8 bases, with 12 bases between them. Looked up from germline, CDR1 is MNHNS and CDR2 is SASEGT. The CDR3 consists of 13 residues. This CDR3 reads CASSAAWAYEQFF. CDR3 DNA (partial): TGTGCCAGCAGTGCGGCCTGGGCGTATGAG.

This clone was seen at least ten times. The read stops 3 residues short of the end of the CDR3; the missing end is completed from the germline J gene. The rearrangement joins TRBV18 to TRBJ1-1; 9 positions agree with TRBD1. Per germline, CDR1 KGHSH and CDR2 LQKENI. V was pared by 4 bases and J by 1 base, with 4 bases of the junction left unmatched. This CDR3 comprises 15 residues. CDR3 sequence reads: CASSLRTGENTEAFF. The CDR3 DNA, read in part, is TGTGCCAGCTCACTTCGGACAGGGGAGAACACTGAA.

This clone has a handful of counts. The read ends 3 residues before the CDR3 terminus; that terminus is restored from the germline J gene. The chain carries TRBV2 and TRBJ2-1; 9 positions match TRBD2. V trimming: 8 bases; J trimming: 9 bases; junction bases outside the gene matches: 17. Looked up from germline, CDR1 is SNHLY and CDR2 is FYNNEI. The CDR3 runs 16 residues. The CDR3 reads CASPETSGRIASEQFF. The CDR3 bases that were read are TGTGCCAGCCCCGAGACTAGCGGTAGGATCGCCAGTGAG.

This clone was detected many times. The read halts 3 residues ahead of the CDR3 end, with the missing end drawn from the germline J gene. This rearrangement joins TRBV30 to TRBJ1-1; D not resolved. Germline CDR1 GTSNPN, CDR2 SVGIG (reference sequence). With 2 bases removed from V and 1 base from J, the gap between germline ends came to 5 bases. This CDR3 spans 12 amino acids. The CDR3 sequence is CAWSRQNTEAFF. The CDR3 DNA, read in part, is TGTGCCTGGAGTCGACAGAACACTGAA.

At least ten counts were recorded for this clone. The CDR3 end falls 3 residues outside the read, so it is completed with the germline J gene. The genes are TRBV4-2 and TRBJ2-7, with 7 bases that match TRBD2. This CDR3 region has 18 residues. Germline V lookup: CDR1 LGHNA, CDR2 YNFKEQ. Trimming cost V 1 base and J 0 bases; bases outside gene matches: 12. The sequenced part of the CDR3 DNA is TGTGCCAGCAGCCAAGGGGCAGGAGCTAGCGGAAACTCCTACGAG. Translated: CASSQGAGASGNSYE. The full CDR3 protein is CASSQGAGASGNSYEQYF.

This clone has at least ten counts. The read falls 3 residues short of the CDR3 end, and the missing part is taken from the germline J gene. The chain employs TRBV12-3 or TRBV12-4 and TRBJ1-4, with a possible D match to TRBD1 (5 bases). V was clipped by 5 bases and J by 8 bases, with 9 bases between them. The CDR3 runs 12 residues. The CDR3 sequence: CASSPGGEKLFF. Incomplete CDR3 DNA: TGTGCCAGCAGTCCGGGGGGGGAAAAA.

This clone was detected ten times or more. An end of the junction differs from the germline gene, which may be a read error. CDR3: CASSQGVSGSYEQYF. The covered CDR3 bases are TGCGCCAGCAGCCAAGGAGTATCGGGGAGCTACGAG. The chain recombines TRBV4-2 with TRBJ2-7, with a tentative D call TRBD2 (5 bases). The CDR3 end lies 3 residues beyond the end of the read and is filled in from the germline J gene. The CDR3 has 15 residues. Germline CDR1 LGHNA, CDR2 YNFKEQ.

This clone was recorded at least ten times. The sequenced fragment ends 3 residues before the CDR3 boundary, so the rest is inferred from the germline J gene. The rearrangement uses TRBV7-9 and TRBJ2-2; 8 bases align to TRBD1. The CDR3 has 14 residues. Germline V CDR1 and CDR2: SEHNR, FQNEAQ (reference sequence). Trimming took 7 bases from V and 6 from J; bases not matched to a gene: 7. The CDR3: CASKQGDGAGELFF. CDR3 bases read: TGTGCCAGCAAACAGGGGGACGGTGCCGGGGAG.

This clone was counted at least ten times. At one of its ends the junction is not consistent with the germline gene, which may arise from a read error. CDR3 amino acids: CASSSTQGSKTGELFF. The CDR3 DNA, read in part, is TGTGCCAGCAGCTCAACACAGGGGTCGAAAACCGGGGAG. The chain combines TRBV7-6 with TRBJ2-2, with 7 bases that match TRBD1. The read ends 3 residues before the CDR3 terminus; that terminus is restored from the germline J gene. Germline V gene data show CDR1 as SGHVS and CDR2 as FNYEAQ. The CDR3 covers 16 residues. Full variable domain (rest looked up from reference TRBV7-6 and TRBJ2-2): GAGVSQSPRYKVTKRGQDVALRCDPISGHVSLYWYRQALGQGPEFLTYFNYEAQQDKSGLPNDRFSAERPEGSISTLTIQRTEQRDSAMYRCASSSTQGSKTGELFFGEGSRLTVL.